A selection of T cell receptor beta chains follows, all from one sample in a study of CD8 T cell repertoires and HIV-1 epitope variants. These TCRs' antigens remain unknown. This table comes from immunoSEQ multiplex PCR, and its TCRdb copy is limited to in-frame clones, with some not included. The data contain thousands of clones, over 65% of them singletons. Specimen: cultured CD8+ T cells derived from PBMCs. These receptors came from a male donor with HIV. Both conserved end residues are part of each CDR3. Not all rows give a size; the values are once, few, many and, for expanded clones, a class.

size	V	CDR3
few	TRBV14	CASSSRRGKRETQYF
.	TRBV29-1	CSVESETANYGYTF
.	TRBV29-1	CSVEETETQYF
.	TRBV6-5	CASSYLGRSNEQFF
.	TRBV9	CASSTRGGSGKNEQFF
.	TRBV7-8	CASSTVAGSPEAFF
.	TRBV6-5	CASSYSSSGGANEQFF
.	TRBV2	CASNPGGSGELFF
.	TRBV11-1	CASSLRLEYNEQFF
.	TRBV27	CASSLSVGHYEQYF
few	TRBV10-2	CASRGGESNQPQHF
.	TRBV5-1	CASSFGTGGLNTEAFF
once	TRBV5-6	CASSLQGALGNIQYF
.	TRBV6-5	CASSSLGRSNEQFF
.	TRBV19	CASSIIGYEQYF
.	TRBV27	CASANTGELFF
.	TRBV7-9	CASSRTGLTLSNEKLFF
.	TRBV28	CASSRQQGNGSPLHF
.	TRBV6-5	CASSLGRITEAFF
.	TRBV28	CASRTLYGRLNTEAFF
few	TRBV28	CASSFGARGSLGYEQYF
.	TRBV6-5	CASSYDSGQVRTEAFF